These 8 T cell receptor beta chains originate from one sample sequenced in a study of Graves' ophthalmopathy and Graves' hyperthyroidism. From RNA, the CDR3 regions of TCR beta chains were amplified and sequenced. RT-PCR with HTBI primers came first, then second-round multiplex PCR. TCRdb reanalysed the multiplex PCR reads using MiXCR and keeps one entry per CDR3 protein. The table lists fewer than 600,000 distinct CDR3 sequences, 13% to 15% of them singletons. The specimen sequenced was blood. These receptors all stem from a woman in her thirties with Graves' ophthalmopathy.

This clonotype has at least ten counts. The chain links TRBV2 to TRBJ1-5; D ambiguous. The CDR3 length is 13 residues. CDR1 and CDR2 from the germline V gene are SNHLY and FYNNEI. Trimming cost V 2 bases and J 7 bases, with 9 bases left between them. This chain's CDR3 is CASSERWGQPQHF. The CDR3 nucleotides read TGTGCCAGCAGTGAAAGGTGGGGACAGCCCCAGCATTTT.

The chain carries TRBV5-1 and TRBJ2-2; D is tentatively TRBD1 or TRBD2 (7 bases each). CDR1 is SGHRS, CDR2 YFSETQ, per germline. The CDR3 extends over 20 amino acids. V was cut by 4 bases and J by 12 bases, with 37 bases left in between. The chain's CDR3 is CASSRGQRTSLYLTGGKLFF. The DNA for the CDR3 is TGCGCCAGCAGCAGGGGACAGCGTACCTCATTATACCTAACCGGGGGGAAGCTGTTTTTT.

This clonotype was seen many times. J is TRBJ2-7 and V is TRBV19; the match to TRBD1 covers 7 bases. Germline CDR1 reads LNHDA; CDR2 reads SQIVND (reference sequence). The CDR3 runs to 15 residues. The junction had 11 bases not matched to a gene; V was cut back by 5 bases and J by 4 bases. This CDR3 is CASSAPGQIVYEQYF. The CDR3 nucleotides read TGTGCCAGTAGTGCGCCGGGACAGATTGTTTACGAGCAGTACTTC.

This chain joins TRBV11-2 and TRBJ2-1; 8 nucleotides line up with TRBD2. This CDR3 contains 15 residues. With V trimmed by 2 bases and J by 0 bases, 0 bases remained unmatched. The germline V gene has CDR1 SGHAT and CDR2 FQNNGV. CDR3 amino acids: CASSLTSGSYNEQFF. Written as DNA, the CDR3 is TGTGCCAGCAGCTTAACTAGCGGCTCCTACAATGAGCAGTTCTTC.

There are many counts of this clonotype. The DNA of the CDR3 is TGTGCCAGCAGCCGCCCCCTAGCCGGGAATTCACCCCTCCACTTT. Its translation is CASSRPLAGNSPLHF. The V and J genes are TRBV5-6 and TRBJ1-6, with D unclear. The CDR3 is 15 amino acids. Germline V gives CDR1 SGHDT, CDR2 YYEEEE. Between the trimmed V and J ends, which lost 4 bases and 7 bases, there was a span of 15 bases.

Many counts were recorded for this clonotype. The J gene is TRBJ1-2, the V gene TRBV6-1; 7 bases map to TRBD1. Unmatched junction bases numbered 3, after V lost 3 bases and J lost 2 bases. This CDR3 contains 14 residues. Germline V lookup: CDR1 MNHNS, CDR2 SASEGT. The CDR3 DNA follows: TGTGCCAGCAGTGAGGAGGGACAGAACTATGGCTACACCTTC. Protein sequence: CASSEEGQNYGYTF.

This clonotype appeared many times. The chain combines TRBV2 with TRBJ1-1; TRBD1 is a possible D gene (5 bases). Trimming left V 3 bases short and J 1 base short, with 15 bases between. CDR1 and CDR2 (germline): SNHLY, FYNNEI. This CDR3 is built from 16 residues. The CDR3 spells CASSDRRDQRNTEAFF. CDR3 sequence (DNA): TGTGCCAGCAGTGACCGAAGGGACCAGAGGAACACTGAAGCTTTCTTT.

This rearrangement joins TRBV28 to TRBJ2-7, with TRBD1 matching 12 bases. From germline, CDR1 is MDHEN and CDR2 SYDVKM. This CDR3 contains 14 residues. J was trimmed by 5 bases and V by 6 bases; bases with no gene match: 5. CDR3 nucleotide sequence: TGTGCCAGCAGACAGGGACAGGGGGCCAACGAGCAGTACTTC. Translation gives CASRQGQGANEQYF.